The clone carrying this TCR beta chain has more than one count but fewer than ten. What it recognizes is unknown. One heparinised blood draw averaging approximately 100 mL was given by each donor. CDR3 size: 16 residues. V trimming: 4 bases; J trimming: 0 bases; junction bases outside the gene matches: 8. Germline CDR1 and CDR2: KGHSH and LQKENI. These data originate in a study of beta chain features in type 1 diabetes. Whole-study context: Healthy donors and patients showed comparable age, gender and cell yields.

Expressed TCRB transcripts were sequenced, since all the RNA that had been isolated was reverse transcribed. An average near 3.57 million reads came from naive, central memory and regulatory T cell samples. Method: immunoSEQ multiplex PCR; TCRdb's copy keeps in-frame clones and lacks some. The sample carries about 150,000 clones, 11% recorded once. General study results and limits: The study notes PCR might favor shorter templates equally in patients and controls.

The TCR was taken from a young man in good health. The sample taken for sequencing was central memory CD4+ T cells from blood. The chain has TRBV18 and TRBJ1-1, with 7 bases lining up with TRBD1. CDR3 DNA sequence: TGTGCCAGCTCACGAGAACAGGGGAACATGAACACTGAAGCTTTCTTT. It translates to CASSREQGNMNTEAFF.